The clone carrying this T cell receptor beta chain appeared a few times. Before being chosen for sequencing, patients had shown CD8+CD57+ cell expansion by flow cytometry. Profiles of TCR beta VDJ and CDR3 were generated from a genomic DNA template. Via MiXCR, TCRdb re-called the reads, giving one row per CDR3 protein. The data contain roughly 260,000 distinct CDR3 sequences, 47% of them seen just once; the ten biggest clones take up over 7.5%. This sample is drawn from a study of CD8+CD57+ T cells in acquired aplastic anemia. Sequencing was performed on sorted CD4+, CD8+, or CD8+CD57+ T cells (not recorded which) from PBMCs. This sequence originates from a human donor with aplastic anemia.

CDR3 nucleotide sequence: TGTGCCAGCAGCCAGGGGGCGGGGTCCCAAGAGACCCAGTACTTC. Its protein is CASSQGAGSQETQYF. This chain uses TRBV9 with TRBJ2-5, with 8 bases identical to TRBD1. CDR3 length: 15 residues. With 4 bases clipped from V and 1 base from J, the junction kept 6 bases outside the gene matches. Germline V gives CDR1 SGDLS, CDR2 YYNGEE.